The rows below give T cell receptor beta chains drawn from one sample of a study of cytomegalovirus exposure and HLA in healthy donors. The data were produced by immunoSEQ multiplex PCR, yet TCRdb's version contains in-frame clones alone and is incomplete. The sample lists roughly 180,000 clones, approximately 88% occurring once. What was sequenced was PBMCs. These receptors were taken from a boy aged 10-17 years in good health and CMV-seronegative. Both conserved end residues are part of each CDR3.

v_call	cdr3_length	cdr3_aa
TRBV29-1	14	CSVAQGLGPYEQFF
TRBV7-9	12	CSSSLEAGGQYF
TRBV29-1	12	CSARENTGELFF
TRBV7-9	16	CASSLSTGGAGYGYTF
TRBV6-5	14	CASSYGTGGAEQYF
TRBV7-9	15	CASSLGQGALNEQYF
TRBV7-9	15	CASSLEDRVGEKLFF
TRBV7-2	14	CASSLKPGLETQYF
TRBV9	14	CASSVVTGYTEAFF
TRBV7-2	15	CASSFPGTGTDTQYF
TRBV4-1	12	CASSPAAGELFF
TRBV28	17	CASSLPRTGRVSYGYTF
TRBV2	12	CASSVERRPQHF
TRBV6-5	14	CASRDKPLTDTQYF
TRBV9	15	CASSVEGGSNQPQHF
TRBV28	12	CASSFGGYEAFF
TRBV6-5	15	CASSFHGQGLEGYTF
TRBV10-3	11	CAISVGDTQYF
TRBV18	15	CASSPGRGGLHEQYF
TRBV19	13	CASGPRVDEKLFF
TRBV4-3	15	CASSPQLGLGETQYF
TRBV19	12	CASSVRLGGYTF
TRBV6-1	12	CASSPGTYEQYF
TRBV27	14	CASSWAGANYGYTF